This TCR beta chain was recorded in a study of T cell responses to AZD1222 COVID-19 vaccine. On this clone itself: Its specificity is unknown.

Libraries were prepared by immunoSEQ multiplex PCR; TCRdb keeps only in-frame clonotypes and omits some of them. The sample lists approximately 180,000 clones; 90% to 95% were seen once. Germline V gene data show CDR1 as MNHEY and CDR2 as SVGEGT. This CDR3 has 14 residues. The V and J ends lost 3 bases and 2 bases respectively, with 11 bases between them. Study-level results: Two doses of AZD1222 preceded a rise in Spike-specific TCR breadth and depth.

The rearrangement links TRBV6-2 or TRBV6-3 to TRBJ2-7; TRBD2 is a possible D gene (6 bases). The sample in question was peripheral blood, obtained 28 days after the second dose of the MenACWY control vaccine. This receptor was taken from an adult who received the MenACWY meningococcal vaccine as a control. CDR3 amino acids: CASSYITGAYEQYF. In nucleotides, the CDR3 is TGTGCCAGCAGTTATATCACGGGAGCCTACGAGCAGTACTTC.